This T cell receptor (beta chain) was identified in a study of blood T cell repertoires in COVID-19. Germline values: CDR1 MGHRA, CDR2 YSYEKL. The CDR3 runs to 17 residues. Trimming took off 0 bases at V and 4 bases at J, with 18 bases between the two ends. The study drew participants aged about 18 to 89 years from about two dozen US areas. Cohorts were determined from participant-reported clinical history. Cohort 3 donors were reported recovered after two negative PCRs, clearance, or symptom resolution. Produced via immunoSEQ multiplex PCR; TCRdb's table is partial and in-frame only. The sample comprises roughly 180,000 clones, approximately 82% of which are singletons, and around a sixth rests with the top ten.

This chain joins TRBV4-1 and TRBJ1-2, with D uncertain. Sequencing was performed on PBMCs or T cells enriched from blood (not recorded which). The sequence derives from a man in his sixties who had recovered from COVID-19. For the CDR3, the DNA is TGCGCCAGCAGCCAAGAGCTGTTTGTGGTTACTCTCTATGGCTACACCTTC. This gives the protein CASSQELFVVTLYGYTF.